This is a list of T cell receptor beta chains from one sample in a study of T cells in Graves' hyperthyroidism and ophthalmopathy. TCRdb re-called the multiplex PCR reads with MiXCR, one entry per CDR3 protein. The sample holds some 760,000 distinct CDR3 sequences, 12% to 15% seen once. What was sequenced was blood. These receptors all stem from a woman aged 18-29 years with Graves' hyperthyroidism. The conserved cysteine and the conserved F or W are not part of the CDR3 here. Each record gives: CDR3 protein, V gene.

CDR3aa: ASGLGGSGYNEQF
v_gene: TRBV12-5

CDR3aa: ASSFYFGGGANTEAF
v_gene: TRBV12-3/TRBV12-4

CDR3aa: ASSLTPADRAEGNEQF
v_gene: TRBV7-3

CDR3aa: ASRIAGGVGEQF
v_gene: TRBV6-2/TRBV6-3

CDR3aa: ASYFSRDSRYEQY
v_gene: TRBV6-1

CDR3aa: ASSLKVAAANYNEQF
v_gene: TRBV7-8

CDR3aa: ASCPGWRSYEQY
v_gene: TRBV12-3/TRBV12-4

CDR3aa: SAEPGQGSSGELF
v_gene: TRBV20-1

CDR3aa: AISGVNLGQKAF
v_gene: TRBV10-3

CDR3aa: ASSLAHEQF
v_gene: TRBV11-2

CDR3aa: ATILAGGKLNEQF
v_gene: TRBV7-2

CDR3aa: AWISDSQGTEAF
v_gene: TRBV30

CDR3aa: RRQESYNSPLH
v_gene: TRBV20-1

CDR3aa: ATTGTGAGTEAF
v_gene: TRBV10-3

CDR3aa: ASSHGQGASQPQH
v_gene: TRBV7-2

CDR3aa: ASSPLAGTSNQPQH
v_gene: TRBV27

CDR3aa: ASSKTSGRAKWDTQY
v_gene: TRBV27

CDR3aa: ASSLITDTQY
v_gene: TRBV7-9

CDR3aa: ASSPPGEKLF
v_gene: TRBV11-2

CDR3aa: ASSIVDREYEQY
v_gene: TRBV19

CDR3aa: ASSLDTEDYGYT
v_gene: TRBV7-9

CDR3aa: ASSLRDPTEKLF
v_gene: TRBV27

CDR3aa: SVGAGTHYNEQF
v_gene: TRBV29-1

CDR3aa: ASEKTGWAEAF
v_gene: TRBV19

CDR3aa: ASSRNNEEQY
v_gene: TRBV5-1

CDR3aa: ASSQELRSGNGETQY
v_gene: TRBV4-3